This TCR beta chain came from a study of T cells after yellow fever vaccination. The study's findings and limits: FACS-sorted repertoires could harbor abundant contaminating bulk-population clonotypes. Post-booster repertoires contained most primary-vaccination clones again (roughly 97% CD4, roughly 90% CD8).

This clonotype came up a few times. Its antigen is undetermined. The TCR cDNA carried a universal primer site and UMIs from 5'RACE template switching. TCRdb reprocessed the 5' RACE reads with MiXCR, giving one entry per CDR3 protein. Of under 400,000 distinct CDR3 sequences in the sample, under 15% are singletons; the top ten hold about 3%. Sequences were derived from CD4+ T cells sorted from PBMCs, sampled 15 days after the yellow fever booster vaccination. This TCR derives from a man younger than 35 who received the YFV17D yellow fever vaccine.

CDR3 bases: TGCGCCAGCAGCTTGGATTCGGCCCGTAGCGCAGGGCGACTTAACTATGGCTACACCTTC. Its translation: CASSLDSARSAGRLNYGYTF. The chain has TRBV5-1 and TRBJ1-2, with D tentatively TRBD1 (5 bases). The germline V gene has CDR1 SGHRS and CDR2 YFSETQ. The CDR3 totals 20 residues. V was clipped by 0 bases and J by 1 base, with 25 bases between them.